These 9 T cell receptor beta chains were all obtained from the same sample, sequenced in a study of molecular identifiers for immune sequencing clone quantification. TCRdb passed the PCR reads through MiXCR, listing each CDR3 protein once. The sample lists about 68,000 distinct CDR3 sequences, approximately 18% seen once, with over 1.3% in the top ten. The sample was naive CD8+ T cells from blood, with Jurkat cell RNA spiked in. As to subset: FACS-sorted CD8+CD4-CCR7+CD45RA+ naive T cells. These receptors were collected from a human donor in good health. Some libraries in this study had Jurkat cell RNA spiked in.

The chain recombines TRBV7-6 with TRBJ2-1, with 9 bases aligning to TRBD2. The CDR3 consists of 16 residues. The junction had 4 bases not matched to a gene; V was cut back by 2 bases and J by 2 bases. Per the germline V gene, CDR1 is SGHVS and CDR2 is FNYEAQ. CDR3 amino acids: CASSLSGRITYNEQFF. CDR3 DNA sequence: TGTGCCAGCAGCTTAAGCGGGAGGATCACCTACAATGAGCAGTTCTTC.

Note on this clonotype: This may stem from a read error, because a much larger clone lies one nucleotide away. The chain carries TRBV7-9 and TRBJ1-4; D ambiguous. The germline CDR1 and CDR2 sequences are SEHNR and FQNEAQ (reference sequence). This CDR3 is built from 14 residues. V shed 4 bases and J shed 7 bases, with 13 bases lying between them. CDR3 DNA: TGTGCCAGCAGCTCAGTCGGAGAGGCTGAAAAACTGTTTTTT. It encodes CASSSVGEAEKLFF.

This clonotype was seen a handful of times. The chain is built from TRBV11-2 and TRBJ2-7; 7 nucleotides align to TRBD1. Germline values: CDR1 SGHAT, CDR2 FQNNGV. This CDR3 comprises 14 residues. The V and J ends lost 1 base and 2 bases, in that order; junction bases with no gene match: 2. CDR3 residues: CASSLGGQTYEQYF. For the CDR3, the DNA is TGTGCCAGCAGCTTAGGGGGACAGACCTACGAGCAGTACTTC.

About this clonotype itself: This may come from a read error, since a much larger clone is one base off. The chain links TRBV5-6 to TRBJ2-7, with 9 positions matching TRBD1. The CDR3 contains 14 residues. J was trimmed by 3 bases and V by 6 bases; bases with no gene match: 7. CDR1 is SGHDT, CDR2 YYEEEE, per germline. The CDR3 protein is CASNWDREYYEQYF. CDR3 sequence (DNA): TGTGCCAGCAACTGGGACAGGGAGTACTACGAGCAGTACTTC.

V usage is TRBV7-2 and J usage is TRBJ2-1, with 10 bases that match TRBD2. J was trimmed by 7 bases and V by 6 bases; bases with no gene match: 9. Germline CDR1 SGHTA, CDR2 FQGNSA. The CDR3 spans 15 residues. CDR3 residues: CASSSSGSGGNEQFF. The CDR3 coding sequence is TGTGCCAGCAGTTCTAGCGGGAGTGGAGGAAATGAGCAGTTCTTC.

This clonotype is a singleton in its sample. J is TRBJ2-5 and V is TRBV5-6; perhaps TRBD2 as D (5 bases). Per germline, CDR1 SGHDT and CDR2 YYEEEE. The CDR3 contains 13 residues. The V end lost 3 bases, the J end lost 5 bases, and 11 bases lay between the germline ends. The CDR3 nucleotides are TGTGCCAGCAGCTCCCGGACTGGGGAGACCCAGTACTTC. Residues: CASSSRTGETQYF. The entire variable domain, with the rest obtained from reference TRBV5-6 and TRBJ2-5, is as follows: DAGVTQSPTHLIKTRGQQVTLRCSPKSGHDTVSWYQQALGQGPQFIFQYYEEEERQRGNFPDRFSGHQFPNYSSELNVNALLLGDSALYLCASSSRTGETQYFGPGTRLLVL.

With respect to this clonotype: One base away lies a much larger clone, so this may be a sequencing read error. The CDR3 bases are TGTGCCAGCCGCGTCCGGCCAAATCGACCCTACAATGAGCAGTTCTTC. It yields the protein CASRVRPNRPYNEQFF. The chain couples TRBV7-2 to TRBJ2-1; no firm D call. Germline CDR1 reads SGHTA; CDR2 reads FQGNSA. CDR3 size: 16 residues. V was trimmed by 8 bases and J by 2 bases, leaving 19 bases between them.

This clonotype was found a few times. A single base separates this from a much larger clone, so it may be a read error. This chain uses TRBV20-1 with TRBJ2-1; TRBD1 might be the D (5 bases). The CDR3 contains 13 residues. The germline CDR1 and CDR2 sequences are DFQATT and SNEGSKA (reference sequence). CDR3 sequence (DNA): TGCAGTGCTACGACAGAAAACTACAATGAGCTGTTCTTC. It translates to CSATTENYNELFF.

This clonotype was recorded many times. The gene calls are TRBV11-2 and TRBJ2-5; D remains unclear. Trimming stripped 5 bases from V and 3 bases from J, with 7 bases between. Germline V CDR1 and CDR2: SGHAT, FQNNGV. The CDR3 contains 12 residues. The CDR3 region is CASSHTEETQYF. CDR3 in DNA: TGTGCCAGCAGCCACACCGAAGAGACCCAGTACTTC.